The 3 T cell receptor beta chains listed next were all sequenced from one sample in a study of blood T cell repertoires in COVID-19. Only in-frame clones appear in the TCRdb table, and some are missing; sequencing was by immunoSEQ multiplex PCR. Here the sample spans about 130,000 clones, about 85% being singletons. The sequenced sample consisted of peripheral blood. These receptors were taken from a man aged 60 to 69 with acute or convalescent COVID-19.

In DNA form, the CDR3 reads TGTGCCAGCAGTCCCTCCAGGGTGAACACTGAAGCTTTCTTT. Residues: CASSPSRVNTEAFF. This chain connects TRBV11-1 to TRBJ1-1, with D possibly matching TRBD1 (5 bases). The CDR3 covers 14 residues. Trimming cost V 6 bases and J 0 bases, with 11 bases left between them. Germline assignment: CDR1 SGHAT and CDR2 FQDESV (reference sequence).

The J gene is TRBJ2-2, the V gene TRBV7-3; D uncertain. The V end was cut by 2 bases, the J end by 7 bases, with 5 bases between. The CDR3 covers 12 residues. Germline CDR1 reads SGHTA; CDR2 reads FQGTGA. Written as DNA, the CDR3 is TGTGCCAGCAGCTTAGTCGGCGGGGAGCTGTTTTTT. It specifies CASSLVGGELFF.

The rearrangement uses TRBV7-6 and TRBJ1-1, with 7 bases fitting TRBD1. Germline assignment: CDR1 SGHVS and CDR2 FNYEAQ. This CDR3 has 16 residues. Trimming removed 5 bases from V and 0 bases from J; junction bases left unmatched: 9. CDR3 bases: TGTGCCAGCAGCCGAGGTAGGGGGCAGATGAACACTGAAGCTTTCTTT. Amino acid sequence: CASSRGRGQMNTEAFF.